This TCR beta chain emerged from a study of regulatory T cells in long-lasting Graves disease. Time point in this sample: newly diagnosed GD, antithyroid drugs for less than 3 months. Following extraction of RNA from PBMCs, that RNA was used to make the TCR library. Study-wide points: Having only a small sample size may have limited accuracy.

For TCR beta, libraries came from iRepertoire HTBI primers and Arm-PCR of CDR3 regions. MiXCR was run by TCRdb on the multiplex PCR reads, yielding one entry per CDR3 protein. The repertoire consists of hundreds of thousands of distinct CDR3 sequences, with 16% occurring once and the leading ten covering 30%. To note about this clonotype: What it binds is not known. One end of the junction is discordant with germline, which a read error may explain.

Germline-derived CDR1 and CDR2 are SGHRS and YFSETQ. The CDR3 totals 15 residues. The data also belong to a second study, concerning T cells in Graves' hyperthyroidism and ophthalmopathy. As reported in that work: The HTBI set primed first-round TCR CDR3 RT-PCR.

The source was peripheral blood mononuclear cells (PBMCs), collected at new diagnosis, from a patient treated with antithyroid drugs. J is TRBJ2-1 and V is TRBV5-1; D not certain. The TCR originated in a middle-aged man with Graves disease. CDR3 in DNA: TGCGCCAGCAGCTTGGTCGAGAACGGTTTGAATGAGCAATTCTTC. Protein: CASSLVENGLNEQFF.